This TCR beta chain was profiled in a study of T cell repertoires in cytomegalovirus infection. Study-wide context: HLA-B-restricted CMV epitopes that are well studied, plus recently identified HLA-C-restricted ones, were used by the study.

This clonotype was counted once. The antigen remains undetermined. In TCRdb, the reads were re-called with MiXCR into one record per CDR3 protein. The table records about 770,000 distinct CDR3 sequences, about 27% of them present only once. The CDR3 has 15 amino acids. V gave up 4 bases and J gave up 4 bases, with 17 bases separating them. Germline loops: CDR1 SGHKS, CDR2 YYEKEE (reference sequence). This receptor was taken from a human donor in good health (CMV status not recorded). Some clones in this sample may be carry-over from other donors' samples. Sequencing was performed on cultured CD8+ T cells from PBMCs, taken from culture after CMV antigen stimulation. The chain is built from TRBV5-5 and TRBJ1-2; TRBD1 is a possible D gene (5 bases). CDR3 sequence (DNA): TGTGCCAGCAGCCAACGTCCAGGGAAGAGCTATGGCTACACCTTC. Translation gives CASSQRPGKSYGYTF.